The 26 T cell receptor beta chains presented below share a single source sample, sequenced in a study of T cells in women clearing cervical HPV infection. The table came from immunoSEQ multiplex PCR; TCRdb's copy has only in-frame clones and leaves some out. The sample table sets out roughly 30,000 clones. Sequencing input: blood buffy coat. Receptors were obtained from a woman aged 18-70 years with a cervical HPV16 infection that either progressed to CIN3+ or cleared (not recorded which).

On this clone: The read ends 3 residues early relative to the CDR3; the germline J gene fills the gap. The chain employs TRBV7-9 and TRBJ2-2; D is ambiguous. CDR1 SEHNR and CDR2 FQNEAQ come from the germline V gene (reference sequence). The CDR3 length is 14 residues. The CDR3 protein is CASSFGPAPEKLFF. CDR3 DNA (partial): TGTGCCAGCAGCTTTGGGCCCGCGCCAGAAAAG.

CDR3 sequence: CASSFLVSTDTQYF. CDR3 bases read: TGTGCCAGCAGCTTCCTAGTGAGCACAGATACG. The V gene is TRBV5-8, the J gene TRBJ2-3; no definite D call. Read data end 3 residues before the CDR3 end; the end is taken from the germline J gene. Trimming left V 2 bases short and J 0 bases short, with 7 bases between. This CDR3 contains 14 residues. Germline V lookup: CDR1 SGHTS, CDR2 YDEGEE.

Turning to this clone: The read ends 3 residues shy of where the CDR3 ends; the end is completed using the germline J gene. The rearrangement links TRBV7-3 to TRBJ2-1; 10 bases fit TRBD2. The CDR3 is 16 residues long. CDR1 and CDR2 from the germline V gene are SGHTA and FQGTGA. With V trimmed by 6 bases and J by 5 bases, 10 bases remained unmatched. The CDR3 sequence is CASSDLAGGWDNEQFF. CDR3 DNA (partial): TGTGCCAGCAGTGACTTAGCGGGAGGCTGGGACAATGAG.

A note on this clone: The DNA ends 3 residues before the CDR3 does, and the rest of the CDR3 is filled in from the germline J gene. This chain connects TRBV19 to TRBJ1-1; D perhaps matches TRBD1 (6 bases). The CDR3 contains 15 residues. CDR1 is LNHDA, CDR2 SQIVND, per germline (reference sequence). V was pared by 5 bases and J by 5 bases, with 18 bases between. This chain's CDR3 is CASSVPQGGETEAFF. CDR3 DNA, as far as it was read: TGTGCCAGTAGTGTACCACAGGGAGGGGAAACTGAA.

On this clone itself: Read coverage stops 3 residues before the CDR3 terminus; the germline J gene supplies the remainder. This chain uses TRBV30 with TRBJ1-1, with D possibly being TRBD1 (6 bases). The V gene's germline CDR1 is GTSNPN and CDR2 SVGIG (reference sequence). The ends were cut back, 1 base at V and 6 bases at J, with 9 bases in the middle. The CDR3 length is 12 residues. The CDR3 DNA, read in part, is TGTGCCTGGAGTGGGACAGTAGCTGAA. Amino acids: CAWSGTVAE. The full-length CDR3 reads as CAWSGTVAEAFF.

Note on this clone: The CDR3 is cut off 3 residues early in the read; its end comes from the germline J gene. The V and J genes are TRBV4-2 and TRBJ1-6, with unresolved D. The CDR3 is 16 amino acids. Trimming stripped 3 bases from V and 5 bases from J, with 14 bases between. Germline lookup yields CDR1 LGHNA and CDR2 YNFKEQ. The CDR3 protein is CASSHGGHLNNSPLHF. CDR3 bases read: TGTGCCAGCAGCCACGGCGGGCACCTTAATAATTCACCC.

In regard to this clone: The CDR3 extends 3 residues past the end of the read, so its final part is completed from the germline J gene. This chain joins TRBV7-2 and TRBJ2-1, with D possibly matching TRBD1 (5 bases). Trimming took 3 bases from V and 6 from J, leaving 6 bases between them. From germline, CDR1 is SGHTA and CDR2 FQGNSA. CDR3 size: 12 residues. CDR3 region: CASSLDTNEQFF. The sequenced part of the CDR3 DNA is TGTGCCAGCAGCTTGGACACCAATGAG.

Comments on this clone: The read finishes 3 residues shy of the CDR3 end, and the germline J gene is used to complete it. This chain uses TRBV5-4 with TRBJ2-7; perhaps TRBD1 as D (5 bases). The CDR3 is 13 residues long. The germline gives CDR1 SGHNT, CDR2 YYREEE (reference sequence). V lost 2 bases and J 6 bases, leaving 12 bases between the germline ends. This CDR3 reads CASSFNRGSEQYF. The sequenced part of the CDR3 DNA is TGTGCCAGCAGCTTTAATAGGGGCTCCGAG.

On this clone: The read terminates 3 residues before the CDR3 end, so the remaining end is supplied by the germline J gene. This sequence joins TRBV7-2 and TRBJ2-2; the D gene is possibly TRBD2 (5 bases). The V end lost 6 bases, the J end lost 6 bases, and 11 bases lay between the germline ends. CDR1 is SGHTA, CDR2 FQGNSA, per germline. The CDR3 loop spans 13 amino acids. The part of the CDR3 DNA that was read is TGTGCCAGCAGACCAACTAGAGCCGGGGAG. Protein product: CASRPTRAGE. The entire CDR3 is CASRPTRAGELFF. The whole variable domain, remainder taken from reference TRBV7-2 and TRBJ2-2, is GAGVSQSPSNKVTEKGKDVELRCDPISGHTALYWYRQSLGQGLEFLIYFQGNSAPDKSGLPSDRFSAERTGGSVSTLTIQRTQQEDSAVYLCASRPTRAGELFFGEGSRLTVL.

In regard to this clone: The CDR3 goes on 3 residues after the read ends, and that part is filled in from the germline J gene. The chain carries TRBV5-4 and TRBJ2-1, with TRBD2 matching over 7 bases. V gave up 2 bases and J gave up 0 bases; unmatched junction bases: 5. CDR1 and CDR2 from the germline V gene are SGHNT and YYREEE (reference sequence). This CDR3 spans 16 amino acids. CDR3 residues: CASSFASGFSYNEQFF. The covered CDR3 bases are TGTGCCAGCAGCTTTGCTAGCGGATTCTCCTACAATGAG.

In regard to this clone: The read is 3 residues too short to cover the CDR3 end, so that end is filled in from the germline J gene. V is TRBV11-2 and J is TRBJ2-1; D ambiguous. Germline CDR1 SGHAT, CDR2 FQNNGV. The CDR3 is made up of 12 amino acids. V lost 8 bases and J lost 6, with 11 bases in between. The CDR3 here is CASQNRVNEQFF. CDR3 DNA, as far as it was read: TGTGCCAGCCAAAATAGAGTCAATGAG.

As for this clone: The observed sequence ends 3 residues before the CDR3 terminus, with the missing tail filled in from the germline J gene. The chain uses TRBV10-2 and TRBJ1-1, with D possibly TRBD1 on 5 matching bases. The CDR3 runs 13 residues. Trimming took 4 bases from V and 3 from J, leaving 9 bases between them. Germline CDR1 WSHSY, CDR2 SAAADI. CDR3 residues: CASSARGDTEAFF. The DNA read from the CDR3 is TGCGCCAGCAGTGCAAGGGGTGACACTGAA.

Turning to this clone: The sequence runs out 3 residues before the end of the CDR3; the remainder is reconstructed from the germline J gene. The chain couples TRBV4-1 to TRBJ1-6; TRBD1 agrees at 8 bases. Germline V gene lookup returns CDR1 MGHRA and CDR2 YSYEKL. CDR3 size: 15 residues. Germline trimming cut 6 bases from V and 7 bases from J; bases unmatched to any gene: 8. CDR3 in amino acids: CASSQRTGSNSPLHF. The part of the CDR3 DNA that was read is TGCGCCAGCAGTCAAAGGACAGGGTCAAATTCACCC.

Its frequency marks this clone as medium-sized. The CDR3 end lies 3 residues beyond the end of the read and is filled in from the germline J gene. Within the sample, other DNA sequences also encode this same CDR3. The rearrangement uses TRBV7-9 and TRBJ2-7, with 7 nucleotides matching TRBD1. Germline values: CDR1 SEHNR, CDR2 FQNEAQ (reference sequence). This CDR3 region has 13 residues. The V gene end was trimmed by 6 bases and the J gene end by 4 bases; junction bases not matched to a gene: 6. The CDR3 here is CASRRQGGYEQYF. The part of the CDR3 DNA that was read is TGTGCCAGCAGAAGACAGGGTGGTTACGAG.

Notes on this clone: The read stops 3 residues short of the end of the CDR3; the missing end is completed from the germline J gene. The V call is TRBV27, the J call TRBJ2-7, with 14 nucleotides matching TRBD2. This CDR3 region has 15 residues. Germline CDR1 and CDR2: MNHEY and SMNVEV (reference sequence). V was clipped by 4 bases and J by 2 bases; unmatched bases: 1. CDR3 residues: CASSSGLAGAYEQYF. The sequenced CDR3 bases are TGTGCCAGCAGTTCGGGACTAGCGGGAGCCTACGAG.

This clone shows up as medium-sized by frequency. The CDR3 end lies 3 residues beyond the end of the read and is filled in from the germline J gene. This sequence joins TRBV14 and TRBJ2-3; 7 bases match TRBD1. The CDR3 totals 15 residues. The trim removed 2 bases at V and 0 bases at J, leaving 2 bases unmatched. Germline lookup yields CDR1 SGHDN and CDR2 FVKESK. The CDR3 bases that were read are TGTGCCAGCAGCCAACTGACAGGGAGCACAGATACG. It yields the protein CASSQLTGSTDT. The whole CDR3 sequence is CASSQLTGSTDTQYF.

Note on this clone: The read terminates 3 residues before the CDR3 end, so the remaining end is supplied by the germline J gene. This rearrangement joins TRBV7-2 to TRBJ2-5; 9 bases are a match to TRBD1. V was clipped by 6 bases and J by 5 bases; unmatched bases: 4. The CDR3 has 13 residues. Germline V gene sequence: CDR1 SGHTA, CDR2 FQGNSA. The CDR3 loop reads CASRRTGAETQYF. CDR3 DNA (partial): TGTGCCAGCAGGAGGACAGGGGCTGAGACC.

Comment on this clone: Read sequence stops 3 residues before the CDR3 end, and the germline J gene provides the missing end. The rearrangement joins TRBV29-1 to TRBJ2-1, with 7 nucleotides matching TRBD2. The J segment lost 4 bases and the V segment lost 6 bases, leaving 6 bases of the junction unmatched. The CDR3 runs 13 residues. Germline V gives CDR1 SQVTM, CDR2 ANQGSEA. The CDR3 is CSVRTSDYNEQFF. The CDR3 DNA, read in part, is TGCAGCGTCAGGACTAGTGATTACAATGAG.

Note on this clone: The missing CDR3 end, 3 residues past where the read stops, is filled in from the germline J gene. V and J are TRBV7-9 and TRBJ1-4; a weak D match, TRBD1 (5 bases). The CDR3 has 13 residues. The germline V and J ends were trimmed by 1 base and 7 bases, with 7 bases remaining between them. CDR1 and CDR2 (germline): SEHNR, FQNEAQ (reference sequence). The CDR3 reads CASSLEGIEKLFF. CDR3 DNA (partial): TGTGCCAGCAGCTTAGAGGGGATTGAAAAA.

A note on this clone: Read sequence stops 3 residues before the CDR3 end, and the germline J gene provides the missing end. This chain links TRBV20-1 with TRBJ2-1; 7 bases align to TRBD1. J gave up 4 bases and V 5 bases, and 5 bases lay outside the gene matches. The germline V gene encodes CDR1 DFQATT and CDR2 SNEGSKA (reference sequence). CDR3 size: 13 residues. The CDR3 bases that were read are TGCAGTGCTCGGGACAGAACTTACAATGAG. Encoded protein: CSARDRTYNE. The CDR3 as a whole reads CSARDRTYNEQFF.

Of note for this clone: The read ends 3 residues shy of where the CDR3 ends; the end is completed using the germline J gene. The chain carries TRBV7-6 and TRBJ1-2, with 7 bases identical to TRBD1. The trim removed 3 bases at V and 7 bases at J, leaving 5 bases unmatched. Looked up from germline, CDR1 is SGHVS and CDR2 is FNYEAQ. There are 13 residues in the CDR3. The CDR3 region is CASSFSGTAGYTF. The DNA read from the CDR3 is TGTGCCAGCAGCTTTTCCGGGACAGCTGGC.

About this clone: The sequence runs out 3 residues before the end of the CDR3; the remainder is reconstructed from the germline J gene. V usage is TRBV30 and J usage is TRBJ2-3; 10 bases match TRBD2. CDR1 and CDR2 (germline): GTSNPN, SVGIG (reference sequence). The CDR3 covers 16 residues. Here the CDR3 reads CAWIRPLAGVGETQYF. The sequenced CDR3 bases are TGTGCCTGGATCCGACCTCTAGCGGGAGTTGGAGAGACG.

On this clone: The read finishes 3 residues shy of the CDR3 end, and the germline J gene is used to complete it. J is TRBJ2-1 and V is TRBV20-1; no clear D. V lost 0 bases and J lost 7, with 13 bases in between. Germline assignment: CDR1 DFQATT and CDR2 SNEGSKA (reference sequence). This CDR3 region has 14 residues. Here the CDR3 reads CSARDFLRQNEQFF. CDR3 DNA (partial): TGCAGTGCTAGAGATTTTTTGCGGCAGAATGAG.

As for this clone: The read ends 3 residues shy of where the CDR3 ends; the end is completed using the germline J gene. The V call is TRBV2, the J call TRBJ1-1; no definite D call. CDR1 is SNHLY, CDR2 FYNNEI, per germline. This CDR3 has 12 residues. The ends were cut back, 4 bases at V and 7 bases at J, with 10 bases in the middle. The part of the CDR3 DNA that was read is TGTGCCAGCAGTGCGGGTCAACTTGAA. Encoded protein: CASSAGQLE. The whole CDR3 region reads CASSAGQLEAFF.

Remarks on this clone: The CDR3 extends 3 residues past the end of the read, so its final part is completed from the germline J gene. J is TRBJ1-4 and V is TRBV19, with D possibly matching TRBD1 (5 bases). V lost 10 bases, J lost 7 bases, and 19 bases lay in between. The CDR3 is 14 amino acids. CDR1 is LNHDA, CDR2 SQIVND, per germline (reference sequence). The CDR3 sequence: CATSDSPLGEKLFF. Partial CDR3 DNA: TGTGCCACCTCTGACAGTCCCCTAGGTGAAAAA.

A remark on this clone: Read data end 3 residues before the CDR3 end; the end is taken from the germline J gene. J is TRBJ1-3 and V is TRBV29-1; no definite D call. Trimming took 3 bases from V and 3 from J, leaving 12 bases between them. There are 14 residues in the CDR3. Germline V CDR1 and CDR2: SQVTM, ANQGSEA. CDR3 DNA, as far as it was read: TGCAGCGTTGAGTTCGGCGGATATGGAAACACC. It encodes CSVEFGGYGNT. The CDR3, in full, reads CSVEFGGYGNTIYF.